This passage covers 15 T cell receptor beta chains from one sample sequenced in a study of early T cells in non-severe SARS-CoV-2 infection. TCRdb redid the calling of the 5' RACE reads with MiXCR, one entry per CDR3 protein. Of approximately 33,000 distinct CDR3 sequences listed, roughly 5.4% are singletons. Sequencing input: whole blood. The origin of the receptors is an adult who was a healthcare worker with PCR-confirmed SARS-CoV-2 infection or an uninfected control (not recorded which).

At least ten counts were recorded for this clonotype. CDR3 DNA: TGTGCCAGCAAAAGGAGTGGTGGGACAGATACGCAGTATTTT. Protein: CASKRSGGTDTQYF. The V call is TRBV27, the J call TRBJ2-3, with D unclear. Per the germline V gene, CDR1 is MNHEY and CDR2 is SMNVEV (reference sequence). This CDR3 has 14 residues. Trimming left V 7 bases short and J 3 bases short, with 14 bases between.

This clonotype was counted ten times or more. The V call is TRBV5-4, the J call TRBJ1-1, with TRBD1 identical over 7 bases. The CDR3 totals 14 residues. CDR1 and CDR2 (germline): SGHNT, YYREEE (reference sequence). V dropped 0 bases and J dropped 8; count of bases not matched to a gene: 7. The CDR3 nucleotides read TGTGCCAGCAGCTTGGCCGTTGACAGGGTAGAAGCTTTCTTT. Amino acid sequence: CASSLAVDRVEAFF.

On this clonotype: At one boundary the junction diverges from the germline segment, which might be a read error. The CDR3 sequence is CAGSLTGQDSPLHF. The CDR3 nucleotides are TGTGCCGGCAGCTTAACGGGGCAGGATTCACCCCTCCACTTT. The rearrangement uses TRBV7-3 and TRBJ1-6, with D tentatively TRBD1 (5 bases). This CDR3 is 14 amino acids long. In germline, CDR1 is SGHTA, CDR2 FQGTGA. The whole variable domain, remainder taken from reference TRBV7-3 and TRBJ1-6, is GAGVSQTPSNKVTEKGKYVELRCDPISGHTALYWYRQSLGQGPEFLIYFQGTGAADDSGLPNDRFFAVRPEGSVSTLKIQRTERGDSAVYLCAGSLTGQDSPLHFGNGTRLTVT.

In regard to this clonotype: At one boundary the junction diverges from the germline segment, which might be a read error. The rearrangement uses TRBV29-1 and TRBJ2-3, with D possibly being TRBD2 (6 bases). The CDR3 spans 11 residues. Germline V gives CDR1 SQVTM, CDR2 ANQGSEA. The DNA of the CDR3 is TGCAGCGTTGAAACCCCAAAATTAGCGGAGTTT. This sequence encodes CSVETPKLAEF.

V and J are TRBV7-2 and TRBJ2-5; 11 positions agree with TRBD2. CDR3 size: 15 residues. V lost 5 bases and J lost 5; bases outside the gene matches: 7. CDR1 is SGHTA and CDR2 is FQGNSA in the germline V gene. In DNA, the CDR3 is TGTGCCAGCAGCCCCCGAGTAGCGGGAGGGGAGACCCAGTACTTC. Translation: CASSPRVAGGETQYF.

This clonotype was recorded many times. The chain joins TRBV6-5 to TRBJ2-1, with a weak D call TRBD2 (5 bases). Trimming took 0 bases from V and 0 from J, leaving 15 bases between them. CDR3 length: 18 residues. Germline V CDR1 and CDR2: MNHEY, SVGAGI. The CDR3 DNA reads TGTGCCAGCAGTTACTCTTCGGAGCGGAAGAGCTCCTACAATGAGCAGTTCTTC. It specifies CASSYSSERKSSYNEQFF.

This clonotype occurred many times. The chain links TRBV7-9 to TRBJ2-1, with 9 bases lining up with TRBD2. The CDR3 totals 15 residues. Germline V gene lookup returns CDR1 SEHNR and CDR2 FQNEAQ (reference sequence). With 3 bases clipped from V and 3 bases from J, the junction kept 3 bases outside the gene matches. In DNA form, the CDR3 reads TGTGCCAGCAGCTTTGCTAGCGGGGTCTACAATGAGCAGTTCTTC. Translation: CASSFASGVYNEQFF.

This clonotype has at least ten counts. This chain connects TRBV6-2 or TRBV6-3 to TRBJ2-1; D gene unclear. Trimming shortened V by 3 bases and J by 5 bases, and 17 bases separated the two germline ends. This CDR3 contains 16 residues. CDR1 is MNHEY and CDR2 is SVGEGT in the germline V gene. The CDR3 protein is CASSYVPRLTHNEQFF. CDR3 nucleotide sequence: TGTGCCAGCAGTTATGTTCCCCGACTTACTCACAATGAGCAGTTCTTC.

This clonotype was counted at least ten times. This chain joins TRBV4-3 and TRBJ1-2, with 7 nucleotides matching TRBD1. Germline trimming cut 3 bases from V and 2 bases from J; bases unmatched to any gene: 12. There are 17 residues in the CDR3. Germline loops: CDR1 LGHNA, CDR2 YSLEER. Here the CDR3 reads CASSQGTGTVLNYGYTF. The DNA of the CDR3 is TGCGCCAGCAGCCAGGGTACCGGGACAGTGCTGAACTATGGCTACACCTTC.

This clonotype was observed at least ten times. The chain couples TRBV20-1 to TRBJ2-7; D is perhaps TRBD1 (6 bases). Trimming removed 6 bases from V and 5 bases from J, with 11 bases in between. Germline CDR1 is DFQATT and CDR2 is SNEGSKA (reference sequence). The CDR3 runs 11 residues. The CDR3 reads CSATDSNEQYF. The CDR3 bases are TGCAGTGCAACGGACAGCAACGAGCAGTACTTC.

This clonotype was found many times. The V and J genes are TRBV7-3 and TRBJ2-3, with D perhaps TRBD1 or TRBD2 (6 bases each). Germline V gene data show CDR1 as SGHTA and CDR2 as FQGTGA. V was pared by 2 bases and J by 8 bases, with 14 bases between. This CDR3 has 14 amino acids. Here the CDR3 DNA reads TGTGCCAGCAGCTTAGGGGGGCGGGAAGCTACGCAGTATTTT. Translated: CASSLGGREATQYF.

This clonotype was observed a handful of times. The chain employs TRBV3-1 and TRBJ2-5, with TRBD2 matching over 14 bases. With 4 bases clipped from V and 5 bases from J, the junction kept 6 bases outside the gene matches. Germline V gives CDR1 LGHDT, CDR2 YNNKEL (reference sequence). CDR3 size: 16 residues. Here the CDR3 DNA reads TGTGCCAGCAGCCTGACTAGCGGGAGGGCCGTGGAGACCCAGTACTTC. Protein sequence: CASSLTSGRAVETQYF.

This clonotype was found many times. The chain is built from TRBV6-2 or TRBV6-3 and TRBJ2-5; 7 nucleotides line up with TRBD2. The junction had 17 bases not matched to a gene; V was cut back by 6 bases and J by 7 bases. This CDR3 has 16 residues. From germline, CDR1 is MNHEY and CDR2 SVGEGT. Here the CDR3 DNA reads TGTGCCAGCAGCCCTCCCGGGTCGGCAGGGAGGGGGACCCAGTACTTC. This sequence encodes CASSPPGSAGRGTQYF.

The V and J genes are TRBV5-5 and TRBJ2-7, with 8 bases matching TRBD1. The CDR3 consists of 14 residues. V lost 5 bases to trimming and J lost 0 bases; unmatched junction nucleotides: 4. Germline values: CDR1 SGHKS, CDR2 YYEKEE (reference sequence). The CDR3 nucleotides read TGTGCCAGCAGACGACAGGGGAGCTCCTACGAGCAGTACTTC. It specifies CASRRQGSSYEQYF. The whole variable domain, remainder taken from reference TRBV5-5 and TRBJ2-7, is DAGVTQSPTHLIKTRGQQVTLRCSPISGHKSVSWYQQVLGQGPQFIFQYYEKEERGRGNFPDRFSARQFPNYSSELNVNALLLGDSALYLCASRRQGSSYEQYFGPGTRLTVT.

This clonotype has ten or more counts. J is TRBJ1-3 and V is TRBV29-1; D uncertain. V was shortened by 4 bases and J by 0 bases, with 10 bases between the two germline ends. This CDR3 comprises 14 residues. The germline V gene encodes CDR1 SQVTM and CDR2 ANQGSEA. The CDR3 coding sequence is TGCAGCGTTGTTGGCTCAAGCTCTGGAAACACCATATATTTT. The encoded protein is CSVVGSSSGNTIYF.